This TCR beta chain was recorded in a study of early T cells in non-severe SARS-CoV-2 infection. Across the whole study: Chains from this unsorted whole-blood bulk RNA could not be paired. Study-wide results and caveats: VDJdb matching, biased toward anti-spike CD8 responses, missed private and CD4 specificities.

Regarding this clonotype: The target antigen is unknown.

cDNA molecules, individually, were tagged with unique molecular identifiers. A single record per CDR3 protein comes from TCRdb applying MiXCR to the 5' RACE reads. The data hold approximately 90,000 distinct CDR3 sequences, with less than 15% observed a single time. The CDR3 consists of 14 residues. The junction had 4 bases not matched to a gene; V was cut back by 5 bases and J by 3 bases. Germline assignment: CDR1 SEHNR and CDR2 FQNEAQ (reference sequence). The material sequenced was whole blood, taken at baseline. This sequence originates from an adult who was a healthcare worker with PCR-confirmed SARS-CoV-2 infection or an uninfected control (not recorded which). This chain uses TRBV7-9 with TRBJ1-5; TRBD1 aligns across 7 bases. For the CDR3, the DNA is TGTGCCAGCAGCCAGGGGGGGTTCAATCAGCCCCAGCATTTT. Its protein product is CASSQGGFNQPQHF.